This record covers a single T cell receptor beta chain. This sample stems from a study of T cells in Graves' hyperthyroidism and ophthalmopathy. Regions amplified from RNA transcripts were the TCR beta CDR3 regions. The primer set for the first-round RT-PCR of the TCR CDR3 was HTBI. TCRdb reanalysed the multiplex PCR reads using MiXCR and keeps one entry per CDR3 protein. The table lists more than 500,000 distinct CDR3 sequences, approximately 15% of them singletons, with approximately 13% in the top ten. From germline, CDR1 is SGHAT and CDR2 FQNNGV. This CDR3 spans 13 amino acids. Losses at the gene ends were 3 bases for V and 6 bases for J; bases not matched to a gene: 4.

Sample: blood. This receptor was obtained from a woman in her 40s with Graves' hyperthyroidism. J is TRBJ2-7 and V is TRBV11-2, with 8 bases fitting TRBD2. For the CDR3, the DNA is TGTGCCAGCAGCTTCAGCGGGAGCGGCGAGCAGTACTTC. Its protein is CASSFSGSGEQYF.